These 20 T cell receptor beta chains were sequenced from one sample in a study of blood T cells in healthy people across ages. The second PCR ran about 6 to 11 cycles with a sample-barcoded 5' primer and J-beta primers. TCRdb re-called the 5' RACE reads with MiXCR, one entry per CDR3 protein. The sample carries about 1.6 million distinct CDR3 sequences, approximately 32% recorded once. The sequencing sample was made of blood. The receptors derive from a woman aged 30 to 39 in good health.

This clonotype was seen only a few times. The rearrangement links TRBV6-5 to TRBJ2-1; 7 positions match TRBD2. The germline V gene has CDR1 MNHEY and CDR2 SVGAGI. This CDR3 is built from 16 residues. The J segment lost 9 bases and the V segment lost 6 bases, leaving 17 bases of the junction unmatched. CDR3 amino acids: CASSPTAGAWWSEQFF. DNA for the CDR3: TGTGCCAGCAGCCCGACGGCGGGAGCCTGGTGGAGTGAGCAGTTCTTC.

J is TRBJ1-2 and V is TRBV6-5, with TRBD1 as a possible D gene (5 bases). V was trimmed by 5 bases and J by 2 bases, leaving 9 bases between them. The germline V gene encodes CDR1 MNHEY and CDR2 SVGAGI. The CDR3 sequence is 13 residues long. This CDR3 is CASSRRGNYGYTF. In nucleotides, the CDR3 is TGTGCCAGCAGTCGCCGGGGGAACTATGGCTACACCTTC.

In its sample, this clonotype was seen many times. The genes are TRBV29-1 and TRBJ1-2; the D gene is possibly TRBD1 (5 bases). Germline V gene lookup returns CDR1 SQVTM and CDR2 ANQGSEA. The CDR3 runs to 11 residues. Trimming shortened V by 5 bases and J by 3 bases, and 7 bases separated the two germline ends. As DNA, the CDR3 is TGCAGCGTTCAGGGCCACTATGGCTACACCTTC. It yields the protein CSVQGHYGYTF.

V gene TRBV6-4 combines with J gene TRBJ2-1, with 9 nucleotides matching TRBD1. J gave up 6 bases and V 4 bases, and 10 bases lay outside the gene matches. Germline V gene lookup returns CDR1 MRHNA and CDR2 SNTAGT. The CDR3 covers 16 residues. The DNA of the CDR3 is TGTGCCAGCAGTGCTTCAACCGGGACAGGGCTCAATGAGCAGTTCTTC. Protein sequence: CASSASTGTGLNEQFF.

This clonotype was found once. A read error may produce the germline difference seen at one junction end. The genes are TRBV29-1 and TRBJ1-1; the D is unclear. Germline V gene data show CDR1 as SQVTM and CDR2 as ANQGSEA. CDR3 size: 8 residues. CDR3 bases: TGCGGCGTTGAAGGCGCTTTCTTT. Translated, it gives CGVEGAFF. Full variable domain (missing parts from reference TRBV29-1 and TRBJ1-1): SAVISQKPSRDICQRGTSLTIQCQVDSQVTMMFWYRQQPGQSLTLIATANQGSEATYESGFVIDKFPISRPNLTFSTLTVSNMSPEDSSIYLCGVEGAFFGQGTRLTVV.

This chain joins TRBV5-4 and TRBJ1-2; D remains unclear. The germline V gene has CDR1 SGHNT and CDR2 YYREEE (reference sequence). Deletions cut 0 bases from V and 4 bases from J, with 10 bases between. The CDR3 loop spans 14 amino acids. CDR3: CASSLDYGSYGYTF. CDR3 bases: TGTGCCAGCAGCTTGGACTACGGCAGCTATGGCTACACCTTC.

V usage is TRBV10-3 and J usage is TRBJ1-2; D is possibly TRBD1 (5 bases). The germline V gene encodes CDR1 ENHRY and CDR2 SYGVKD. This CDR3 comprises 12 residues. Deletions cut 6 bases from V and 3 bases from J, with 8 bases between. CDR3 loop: CAIRRGDYGYTF. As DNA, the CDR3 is TGTGCCATCAGGCGGGGGGACTATGGCTACACCTTC.

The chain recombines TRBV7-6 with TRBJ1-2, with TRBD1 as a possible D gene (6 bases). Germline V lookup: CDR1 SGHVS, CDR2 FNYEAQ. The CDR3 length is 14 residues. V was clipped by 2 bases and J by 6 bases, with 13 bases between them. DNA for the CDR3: TGTGCCAGCAGCTTAAAGGGGGGAAGGGATGGCTACACCTTC. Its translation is CASSLKGGRDGYTF.

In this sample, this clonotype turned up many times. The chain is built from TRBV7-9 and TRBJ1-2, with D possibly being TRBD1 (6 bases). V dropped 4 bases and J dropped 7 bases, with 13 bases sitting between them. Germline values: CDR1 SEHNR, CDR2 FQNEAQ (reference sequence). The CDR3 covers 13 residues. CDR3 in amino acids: CASSSRGSRGYTF. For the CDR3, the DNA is TGTGCCAGCAGCTCCAGGGGATCTCGTGGCTACACCTTC.

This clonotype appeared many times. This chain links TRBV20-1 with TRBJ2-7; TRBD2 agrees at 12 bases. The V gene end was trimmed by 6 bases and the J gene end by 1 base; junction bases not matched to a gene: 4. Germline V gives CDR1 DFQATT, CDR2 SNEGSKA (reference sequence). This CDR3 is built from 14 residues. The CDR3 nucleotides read TGCAGTGCGTCGGGACTAGCGGGTTCCTACGAGCAGTACTTC. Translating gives CSASGLAGSYEQYF.

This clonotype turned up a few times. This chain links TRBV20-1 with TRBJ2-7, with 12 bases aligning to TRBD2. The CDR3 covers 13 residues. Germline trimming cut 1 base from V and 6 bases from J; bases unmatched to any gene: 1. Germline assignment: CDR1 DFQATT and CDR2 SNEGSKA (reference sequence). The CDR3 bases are TGCAGTGCTAGAGTACTAGCGGGGGGCGAGCAGTACTTC. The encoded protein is CSARVLAGGEQYF.

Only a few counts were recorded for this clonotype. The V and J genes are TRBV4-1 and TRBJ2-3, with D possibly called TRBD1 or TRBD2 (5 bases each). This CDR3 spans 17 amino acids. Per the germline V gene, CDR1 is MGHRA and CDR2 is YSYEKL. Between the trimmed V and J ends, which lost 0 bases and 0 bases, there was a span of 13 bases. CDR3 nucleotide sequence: TGCGCCAGCAGCCAAGACGATCTTTGGGGGAGCACAGATACGCAGTATTTT. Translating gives CASSQDDLWGSTDTQYF.

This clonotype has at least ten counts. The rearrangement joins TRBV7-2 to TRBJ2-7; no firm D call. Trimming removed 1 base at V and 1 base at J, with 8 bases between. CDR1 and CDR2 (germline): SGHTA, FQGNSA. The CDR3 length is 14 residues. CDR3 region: CASSLGFGSYEQYF. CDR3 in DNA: TGTGCCAGCAGCTTAGGGTTCGGTTCCTACGAGCAGTACTTC.

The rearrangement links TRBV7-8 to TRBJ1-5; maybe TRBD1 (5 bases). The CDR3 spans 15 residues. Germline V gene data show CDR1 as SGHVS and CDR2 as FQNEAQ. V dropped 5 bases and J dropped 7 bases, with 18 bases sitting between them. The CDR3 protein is CASSTRGGEGQPQHF. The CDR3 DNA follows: TGTGCCAGCAGCACCCGGGGAGGGGAAGGCCAGCCCCAGCATTTT.

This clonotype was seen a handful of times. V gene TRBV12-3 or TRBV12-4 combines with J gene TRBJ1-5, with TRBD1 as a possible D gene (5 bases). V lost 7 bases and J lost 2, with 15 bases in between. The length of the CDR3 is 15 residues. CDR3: CASTDGGEGNQPQHF. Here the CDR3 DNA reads TGTGCCAGCACCGACGGAGGGGAAGGCAATCAGCCCCAGCATTTT.

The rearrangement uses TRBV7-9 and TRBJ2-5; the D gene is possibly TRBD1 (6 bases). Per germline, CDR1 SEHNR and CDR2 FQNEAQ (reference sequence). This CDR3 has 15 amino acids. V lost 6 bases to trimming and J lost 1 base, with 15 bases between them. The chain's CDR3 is CASRSQGVGQETQYF. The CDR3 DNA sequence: TGTGCCAGCAGGTCACAGGGCGTCGGCCAAGAGACCCAGTACTTC.

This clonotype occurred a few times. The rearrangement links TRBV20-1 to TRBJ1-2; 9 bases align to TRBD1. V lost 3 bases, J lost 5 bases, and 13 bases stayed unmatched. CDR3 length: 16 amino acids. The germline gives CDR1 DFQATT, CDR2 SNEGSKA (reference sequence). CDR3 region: CSASKQGAGGGYGYTF. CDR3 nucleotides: TGCAGTGCTAGTAAACAGGGGGCAGGCGGAGGGTATGGCTACACCTTC.

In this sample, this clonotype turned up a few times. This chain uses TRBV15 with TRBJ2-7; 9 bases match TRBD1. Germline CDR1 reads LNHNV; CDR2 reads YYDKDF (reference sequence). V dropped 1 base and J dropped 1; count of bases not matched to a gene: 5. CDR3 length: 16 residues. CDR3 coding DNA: TGTGCCACCAGCAGAGCCACCGGGACAGGGTCCTACGAGCAGTACTTC. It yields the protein CATSRATGTGSYEQYF.

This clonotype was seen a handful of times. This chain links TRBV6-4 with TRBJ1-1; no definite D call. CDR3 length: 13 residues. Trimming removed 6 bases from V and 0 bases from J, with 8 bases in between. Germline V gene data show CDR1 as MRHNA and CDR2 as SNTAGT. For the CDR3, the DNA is TGTGCCAGCAGGGAAGAAATGAACACTGAAGCTTTCTTT. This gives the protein CASREEMNTEAFF.

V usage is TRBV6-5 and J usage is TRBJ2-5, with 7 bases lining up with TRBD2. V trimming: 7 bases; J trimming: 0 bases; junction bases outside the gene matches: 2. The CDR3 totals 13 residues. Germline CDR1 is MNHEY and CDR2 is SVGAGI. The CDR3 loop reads CASKLANQETQYF. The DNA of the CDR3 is TGTGCCAGCAAACTAGCGAACCAAGAGACCCAGTACTTC.